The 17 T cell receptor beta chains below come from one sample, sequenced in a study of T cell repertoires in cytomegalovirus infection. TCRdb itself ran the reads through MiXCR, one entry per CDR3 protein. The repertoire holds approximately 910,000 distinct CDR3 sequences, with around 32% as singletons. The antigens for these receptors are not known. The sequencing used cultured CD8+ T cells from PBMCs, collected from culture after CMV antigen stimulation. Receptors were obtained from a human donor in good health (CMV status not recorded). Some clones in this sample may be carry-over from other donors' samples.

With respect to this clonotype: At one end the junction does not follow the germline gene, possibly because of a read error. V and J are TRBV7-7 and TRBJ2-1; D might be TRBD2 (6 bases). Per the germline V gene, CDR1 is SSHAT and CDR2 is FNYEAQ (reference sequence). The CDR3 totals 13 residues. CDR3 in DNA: TGTGCTAGCAGCTCGTGGAGCGGGAATGAGCAGTTCTTC. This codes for CASSSWSGNEQFF.

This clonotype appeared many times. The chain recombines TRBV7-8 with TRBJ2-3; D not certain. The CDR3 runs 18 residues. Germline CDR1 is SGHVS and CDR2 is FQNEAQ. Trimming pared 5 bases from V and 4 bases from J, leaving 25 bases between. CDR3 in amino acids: CASSPRPTSGLWADTQYF. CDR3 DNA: TGTGCCAGCAGCCCTCGCCCGACTTCGGGCTTATGGGCAGATACGCAGTATTTT. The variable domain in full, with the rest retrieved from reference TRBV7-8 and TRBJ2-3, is GAGVSQSPRYKVAKRGQDVALRCDPISGHVSLFWYQQALGQGPEFLTYFQNEAQLDKSGLPSDRFFAERPEGSVSTLKIQRTQQEDSAVYLCASSPRPTSGLWADTQYFGPGTRLTVL.

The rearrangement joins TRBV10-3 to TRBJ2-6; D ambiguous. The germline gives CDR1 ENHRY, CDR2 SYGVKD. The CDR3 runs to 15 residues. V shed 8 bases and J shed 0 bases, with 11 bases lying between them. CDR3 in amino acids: CAIRDSNSGANVLTF. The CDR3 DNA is TGTGCCATCCGAGACTCAAACTCTGGGGCCAACGTCCTGACTTTC.

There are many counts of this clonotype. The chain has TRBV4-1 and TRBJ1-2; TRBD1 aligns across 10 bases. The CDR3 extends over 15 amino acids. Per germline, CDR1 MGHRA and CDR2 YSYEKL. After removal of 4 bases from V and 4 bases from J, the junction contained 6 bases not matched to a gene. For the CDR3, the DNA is TGCGCCAGCAGCCCGACAGGGGGCGGAACCTATGGCTACACCTTC. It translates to CASSPTGGGTYGYTF.

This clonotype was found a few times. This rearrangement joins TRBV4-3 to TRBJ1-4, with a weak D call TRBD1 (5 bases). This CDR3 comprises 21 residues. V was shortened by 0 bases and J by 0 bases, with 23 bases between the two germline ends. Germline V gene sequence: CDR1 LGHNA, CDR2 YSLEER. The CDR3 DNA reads TGCGCCAGCAGCCAAGATCTTGGGGGGGTGACGGGGGACGCAACTAATGAAAAACTGTTTTTT. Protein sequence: CASSQDLGGVTGDATNEKLFF.

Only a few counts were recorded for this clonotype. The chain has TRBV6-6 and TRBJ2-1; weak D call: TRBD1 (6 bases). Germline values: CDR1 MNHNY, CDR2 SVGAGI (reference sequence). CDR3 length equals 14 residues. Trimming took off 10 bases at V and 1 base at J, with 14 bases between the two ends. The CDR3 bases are TGTGCCAACCGACAGGCTCGATCCTACAATGAGCAGTTCTTC. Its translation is CANRQARSYNEQFF.

In nucleotides, the CDR3 is TGTGCCACCAGGGGGACAGACACAGATACGCAGTATTTT. Translated, it gives CATRGTDTDTQYF. The V gene is TRBV24-1, the J gene TRBJ2-3, with TRBD1 identical over 7 bases. The CDR3 contains 13 residues. Germline V lookup: CDR1 KGHDR, CDR2 SFDVKD. Trimming cost V 7 bases and J 2 bases; bases outside gene matches: 2.

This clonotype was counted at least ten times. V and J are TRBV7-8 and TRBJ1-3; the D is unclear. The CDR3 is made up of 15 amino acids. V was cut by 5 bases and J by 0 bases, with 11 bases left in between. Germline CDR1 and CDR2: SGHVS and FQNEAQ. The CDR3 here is CASSPDGISGNTIYF. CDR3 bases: TGTGCCAGCAGCCCCGACGGAATCTCTGGAAACACCATATATTTT. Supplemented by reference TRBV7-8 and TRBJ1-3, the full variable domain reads GAGVSQSPRYKVAKRGQDVALRCDPISGHVSLFWYQQALGQGPEFLTYFQNEAQLDKSGLPSDRFFAERPEGSVSTLKIQRTQQEDSAVYLCASSPDGISGNTIYFGEGSWLTVV.

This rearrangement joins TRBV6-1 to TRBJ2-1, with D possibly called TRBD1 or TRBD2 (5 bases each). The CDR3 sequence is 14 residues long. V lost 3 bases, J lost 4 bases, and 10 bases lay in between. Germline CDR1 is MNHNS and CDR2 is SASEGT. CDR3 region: CASSEGRRYNEQFF. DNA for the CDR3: TGTGCCAGCAGTGAGGGACGGAGATACAATGAGCAGTTCTTC.

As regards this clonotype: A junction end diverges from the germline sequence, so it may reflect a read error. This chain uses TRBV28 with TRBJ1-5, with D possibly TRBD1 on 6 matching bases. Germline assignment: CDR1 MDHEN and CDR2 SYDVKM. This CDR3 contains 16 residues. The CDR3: CASSLAGAHPNQSQHF. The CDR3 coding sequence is TGTGCCAGCAGTTTAGCAGGGGCCCACCCCAATCAGTCCCAGCATTTT.

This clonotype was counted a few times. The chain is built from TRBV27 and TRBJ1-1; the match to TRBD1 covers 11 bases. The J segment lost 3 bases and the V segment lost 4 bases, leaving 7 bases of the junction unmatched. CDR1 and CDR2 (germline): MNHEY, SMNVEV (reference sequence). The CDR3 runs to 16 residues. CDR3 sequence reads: CASSSGQGAQDTEAFF. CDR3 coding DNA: TGTGCCAGCAGTTCCGGACAGGGGGCGCAGGACACTGAAGCTTTCTTT.

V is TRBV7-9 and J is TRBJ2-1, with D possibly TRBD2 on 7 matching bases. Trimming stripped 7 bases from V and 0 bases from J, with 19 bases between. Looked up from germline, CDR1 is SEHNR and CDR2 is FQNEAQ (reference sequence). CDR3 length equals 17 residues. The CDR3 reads CASTWAGARSSYNEQFF. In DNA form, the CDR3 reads TGTGCCAGCACCTGGGCGGGGGCCAGGAGCTCCTACAATGAGCAGTTCTTC.

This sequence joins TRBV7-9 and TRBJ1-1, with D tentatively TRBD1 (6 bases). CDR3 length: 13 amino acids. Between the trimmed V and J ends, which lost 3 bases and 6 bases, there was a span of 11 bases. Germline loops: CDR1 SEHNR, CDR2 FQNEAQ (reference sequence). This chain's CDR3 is CASSFRGRPEAFF. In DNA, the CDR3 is TGTGCCAGCAGCTTTAGGGGGAGGCCTGAAGCTTTCTTT.

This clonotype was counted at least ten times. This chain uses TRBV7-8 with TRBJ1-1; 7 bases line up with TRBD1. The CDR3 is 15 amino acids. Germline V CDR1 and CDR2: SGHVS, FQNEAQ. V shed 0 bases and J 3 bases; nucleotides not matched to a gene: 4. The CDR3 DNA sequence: TGTGCCAGCAGCTTAGCCAGGGGGGGCCACACTGAAGCTTTCTTT. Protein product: CASSLARGGHTEAFF. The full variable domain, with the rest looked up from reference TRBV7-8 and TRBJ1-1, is GAGVSQSPRYKVAKRGQDVALRCDPISGHVSLFWYQQALGQGPEFLTYFQNEAQLDKSGLPSDRFFAERPEGSVSTLKIQRTQQEDSAVYLCASSLARGGHTEAFFGQGTRLTVV.

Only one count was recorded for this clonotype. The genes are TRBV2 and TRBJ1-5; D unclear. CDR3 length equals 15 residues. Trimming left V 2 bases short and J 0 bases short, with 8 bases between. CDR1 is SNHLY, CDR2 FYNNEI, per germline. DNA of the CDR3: TGTGCCAGCAGTGAAAGGAGGCCTAGCAATCAGCCCCAGCATTTT. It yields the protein CASSERRPSNQPQHF.

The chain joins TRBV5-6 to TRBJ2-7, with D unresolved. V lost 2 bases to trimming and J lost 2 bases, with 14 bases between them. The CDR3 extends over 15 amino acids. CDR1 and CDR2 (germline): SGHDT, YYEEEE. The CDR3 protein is CASSLPAKYPYEQYF. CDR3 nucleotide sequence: TGTGCCAGCAGCTTACCAGCTAAGTACCCCTACGAGCAGTACTTC.

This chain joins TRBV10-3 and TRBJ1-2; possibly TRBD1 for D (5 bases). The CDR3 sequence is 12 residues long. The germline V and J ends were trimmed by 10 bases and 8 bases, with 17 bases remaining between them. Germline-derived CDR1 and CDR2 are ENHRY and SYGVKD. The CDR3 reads CATFQGLPGYTF. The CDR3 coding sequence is TGTGCCACCTTCCAGGGCCTCCCCGGCTACACCTTC.